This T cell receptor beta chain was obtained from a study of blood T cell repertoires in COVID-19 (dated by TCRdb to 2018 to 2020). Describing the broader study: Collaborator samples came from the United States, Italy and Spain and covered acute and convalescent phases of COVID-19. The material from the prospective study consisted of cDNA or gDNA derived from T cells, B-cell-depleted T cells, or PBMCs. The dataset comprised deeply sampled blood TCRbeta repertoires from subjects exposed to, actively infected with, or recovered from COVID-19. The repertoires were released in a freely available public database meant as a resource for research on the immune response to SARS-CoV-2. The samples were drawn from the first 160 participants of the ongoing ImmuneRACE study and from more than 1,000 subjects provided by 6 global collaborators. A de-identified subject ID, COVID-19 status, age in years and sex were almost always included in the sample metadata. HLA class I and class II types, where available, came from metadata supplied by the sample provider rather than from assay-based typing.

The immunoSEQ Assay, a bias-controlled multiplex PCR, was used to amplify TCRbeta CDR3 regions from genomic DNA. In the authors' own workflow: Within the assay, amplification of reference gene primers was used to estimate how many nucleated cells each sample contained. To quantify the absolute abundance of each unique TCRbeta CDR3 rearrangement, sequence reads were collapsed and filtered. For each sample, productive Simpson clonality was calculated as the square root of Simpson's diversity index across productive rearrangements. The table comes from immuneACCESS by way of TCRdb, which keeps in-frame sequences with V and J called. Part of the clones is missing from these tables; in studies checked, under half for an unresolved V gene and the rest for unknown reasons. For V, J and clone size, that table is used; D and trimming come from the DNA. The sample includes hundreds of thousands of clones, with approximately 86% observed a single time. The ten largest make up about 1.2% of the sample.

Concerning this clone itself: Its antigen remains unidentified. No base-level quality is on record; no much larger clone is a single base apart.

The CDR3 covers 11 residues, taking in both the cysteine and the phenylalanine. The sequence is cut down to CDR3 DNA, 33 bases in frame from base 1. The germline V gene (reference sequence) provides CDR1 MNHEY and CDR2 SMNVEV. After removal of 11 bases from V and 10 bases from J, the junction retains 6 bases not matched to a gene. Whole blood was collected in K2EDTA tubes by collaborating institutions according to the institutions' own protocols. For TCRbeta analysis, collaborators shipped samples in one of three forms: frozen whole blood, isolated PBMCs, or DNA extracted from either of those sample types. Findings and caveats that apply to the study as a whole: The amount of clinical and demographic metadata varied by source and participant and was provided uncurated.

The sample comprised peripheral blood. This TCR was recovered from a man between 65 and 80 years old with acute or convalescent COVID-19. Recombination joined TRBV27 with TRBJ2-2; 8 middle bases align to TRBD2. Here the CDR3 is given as CAPSGGVELFF. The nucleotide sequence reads TGTGCCCCCTCCGGGGGGGTGGAGCTGTTTTTT.